This TCR beta chain was profiled in a study of shared clonotypes between healthy human individuals. Study-level findings and limits: Relative to memory subsets, naive subsets generally showed larger estimated richness. Clonotype sharing among the donors was expected to vary with sequencing depth.

Germline V gives CDR1 LNHDA, CDR2 SQIVND (reference sequence). The CDR3 length is 15 residues. The V end lost 7 bases, the J end lost 0 bases, and 13 bases lay between the germline ends. A deep-level run was used for the assay. Sequencing used immunoSEQ multiplex PCR; TCRdb keeps in-frame clones, though not all of them. Here the sample spans 2,100,000 or so clones, around 95% being singletons. Turning to this clone: Its antigen remains unknown.

The gene calls are TRBV19 and TRBJ1-5; D is possibly TRBD1 (6 bases). This sequence was found in a young man in good health. Sequenced sample: naive CD4+ T cells sorted from blood. Subset described: CD45RA+ positively selected. The CDR3 spells CASNLQGYSNQPQHF. The CDR3 DNA is TGTGCCAGTAACCTACAGGGATATAGCAATCAGCCCCAGCATTTT.